This TCR beta chain was sequenced during a study of CD8 T cells in Susac syndrome. The multiple sclerosis controls were treatment-naive patients affected by stable or active relapsing-remitting disease. TEMRA cells were FACS-enriched, and CD8+ and CD4+ T cells were isolated negatively. Reverse transcription of roughly 0.5 to 1 ug RNA was performed with random hexamers. The amplification used immunoSEQ multiplex PCR on TCR beta CDR3; it spanned 54 Vbeta and 13 Jbeta. TCRdb passed the immunoSEQ multiplex PCR reads through MiXCR, listing each CDR3 protein once. The sample carries more than 250,000 distinct CDR3 sequences, 92% recorded once. Sequenced: CD4+ T cells from PBMCs. This sequence originates from a human donor with multiple sclerosis.

CDR3 amino acids: CASSPTVNTGELFF. The CDR3 DNA sequence: TGTGCCAGCAGCCCAACAGTAAACACCGGGGAGCTGTTTTTT. The rearrangement links TRBV12-3 or TRBV12-4 to TRBJ2-2; D is unresolved. V was pared by 6 bases and J by 2 bases, with 10 bases between. CDR3 length equals 14 residues.